This T cell receptor (beta chain) was observed in a study of circulating and synovial CD4+ cells in juvenile arthritis. Study-wide points: Bulk blood CD4 samples held at least an order of magnitude more or fewer genomes than CPL. These blood cells shared more CDR3 sequences with synovium than bulk blood. Measured synovium overlap likely understates the true shared repertoire.

In regard to this clone: The antigen remains undetermined.

Donors were patients with active juvenile idiopathic arthritis. Assay used: immunoSEQ multiplex PCR; TCRdb lists only in-frame clones, some missing. The sample has about 33,000 clones, over 90% seen once; the top ten hold roughly 0.17%. The germline V gene encodes CDR1 MDHEN and CDR2 SYDVKM. Deletions cut 5 bases from V and 2 bases from J, with 12 bases between. This CDR3 has 15 residues. The source of this sequence is a human donor with juvenile idiopathic arthritis. This chain uses TRBV28 with TRBJ2-2; D may be TRBD1 (5 bases). The sequenced material came from CD4+ T cells from blood. DNA for the CDR3: TGTGCCAGCAGTCCGCCACAGGTTAACACCGGGGAGCTGTTTTTT. This translates into CASSPPQVNTGELFF.